A selection of T cell receptor beta chains follows, all from one sample in a study of neurological immune-mediated disorders. A single record per CDR3 protein comes from TCRdb applying MiXCR to the 5' RACE reads. The sample records under 100,000 distinct CDR3 sequences, 13% being singletons. The material sequenced was PBMCs. Source of these receptors: a female donor with HTLV-1-associated myelopathy (HAM/TSP). The CDR3 runs from the conserved cysteine through the conserved F or W. Each record gives: V gene, D gene, J gene, clone size, CDR3 protein, CDR3 DNA. A D gene is named only where the DNA matches it firmly. Where a row states a size, it is once, few, many or the class of an expanded clone; other rows omit it.

TRBV3-1	.	TRBJ1-4	many	CASSPMREGEHEKLFF	TGTGCCAGCAGCCCAATGCGGGAAGGGGAGCATGAAAAACTGTTTTTT
TRBV7-2	TRBD1	TRBJ1-5	.	CASSQDRGSFSNQPQHF	TGTGCCAGCAGCCAGGACAGGGGCAGCTTTAGCAATCAGCCCCAGCATTTT
TRBV3-1	.	TRBJ2-7	once	CASSQGRRGSGQYF	TGTGCCAGCAGCCAAGGAAGAAGAGGGAGCGGGCAGTACTTC
TRBV6-5	TRBD1	TRBJ1-5	many	CASSNHRGNQPQHF	TGTGCCAGCAGTAATCACAGGGGAAATCAGCCCCAGCATTTT
TRBV29-1	.	TRBJ1-1	.	CSVERSRVGSFF	TGCAGCGTTGAAAGAAGCAGGGTGGGATCTTTCTTT
TRBV20-1	TRBD1	TRBJ1-6	many	CSAPVAGQGGRTYNSPLHF	TGCAGTGCTCCAGTAGCGGGACAGGGTGGGAGGACCTATAATTCACCCCTCCACTTT
TRBV20-1	TRBD2	TRBJ2-3	.	CSASRPGRGTDTQYF	TGCAGTGCTAGTAGGCCCGGGAGGGGCACAGATACGCAGTATTTT
TRBV29-1	.	TRBJ2-3	many	CSVRTGGTDTQYF	TGCAGCGTTCGGACGGGGGGCACAGATACGCAGTATTTT
TRBV12-3/TRBV12-4	TRBD1	TRBJ2-3	many	CASSPGQGLDTQYF	TGTGCCAGCAGTCCGGGACAGGGGTTAGATACGCAGTATTTT
TRBV4-2	TRBD2	TRBJ2-3	medium-sized	CASSQDSNSGGPTDTQYF	TGTGCCAGCAGCCAAGATTCGAATAGCGGGGGGCCCACAGATACGCAGTATTTT
TRBV5-1	.	TRBJ2-3	many	CASGRDYGTDTQYF	TGCGCCAGCGGTCGGGATTACGGGACAGATACGCAGTATTTT
TRBV4-1	TRBD2	TRBJ2-1	many	CASSQTRGRGTFYNEQFF	TGCGCCAGCAGCCAGACCCGCGGGCGGGGGACCTTCTACAATGAGCAGTTCTTC
TRBV6-4	.	TRBJ2-1	few	CASRDHTPGRGGNEQFF	TGTGCCAGCAGAGATCATACCCCGGGCAGGGGTGGGAATGAGCAGTTCTTC
TRBV2	TRBD2	TRBJ2-7	many	CASIRDYSYEQYF	TGTGCCAGCATCCGGGACTATTCATACGAGCAGTACTTC
TRBV5-1	.	TRBJ2-6	many	CASSLRTPSSSGANVLTF	TGCGCCAGCAGCTTGAGAACACCCTCTTCCTCTGGGGCCAACGTCCTGACTTTC
TRBV5-1	TRBD2	TRBJ2-7	many	CASSSRTGRDEQYF	TGCGCCAGCAGCTCGAGAACCGGGAGGGACGAGCAGTACTTC
TRBV5-1	.	TRBJ2-5	many	CASSLLGLQETQYF	TGCGCCAGCAGTCTGTTAGGTCTCCAAGAGACCCAGTACTTC
TRBV2	.	TRBJ2-7	many	CASSVSSEGEQYF	TGTGCCAGCAGTGTAAGTTCAGAAGGCGAGCAGTACTTC
TRBV27	.	TRBJ2-1	many	CASSDNPYGNEQFF	TGTGCCAGCAGCGATAACCCCTACGGCAATGAGCAGTTCTTC
TRBV9	.	TRBJ2-7	many	CASSVENRGEQYF	TGTGCCAGCAGCGTAGAAAACAGAGGTGAGCAGTACTTC
TRBV28	TRBD1	TRBJ1-2	many	CASRLDREDYTF	TGTGCCAGCAGGCTAGACAGGGAAGACTACACCTTC